This TCR beta chain was captured by sequencing in a study of CD8 T cells in ankylosing spondylitis. Quantitative barcoded 5'-RACE was used to prepare TCR beta libraries. TCRdb re-derived calls from the 5' RACE reads in MiXCR, one entry per CDR3 protein. The sample has approximately 300,000 distinct CDR3 sequences; about 20% are singletons. This CDR3 is 15 amino acids long. V lost 7 bases, J lost 0 bases, and 5 bases stayed unmatched. Germline V lookup: CDR1 MNHEY, CDR2 SVGAGI. Study results and caveats: In synovial fluid and blood from reactive arthritis, some motif variants were previously reported. Seemingly characteristic of ankylosing spondylitis blood was a TCR beta motif consisting of 7 or 8 highly homologous variants.

This clonotype turned up a few times. Its antigen is undetermined. The genes are TRBV6-5 and TRBJ2-1; TRBD2 aligns across 8 bases. The sequenced sample consisted of blood, either unsorted or a sorted T cell fraction (not recorded which). This receptor was obtained from a male donor with ankylosing spondylitis or in good health (not recorded which). The CDR3 nucleotides read TGTGCCAGCAACTTACTAGCGGCCTCCTACAATGAGCAGTTCTTC. This gives the protein CASNLLAASYNEQFF.